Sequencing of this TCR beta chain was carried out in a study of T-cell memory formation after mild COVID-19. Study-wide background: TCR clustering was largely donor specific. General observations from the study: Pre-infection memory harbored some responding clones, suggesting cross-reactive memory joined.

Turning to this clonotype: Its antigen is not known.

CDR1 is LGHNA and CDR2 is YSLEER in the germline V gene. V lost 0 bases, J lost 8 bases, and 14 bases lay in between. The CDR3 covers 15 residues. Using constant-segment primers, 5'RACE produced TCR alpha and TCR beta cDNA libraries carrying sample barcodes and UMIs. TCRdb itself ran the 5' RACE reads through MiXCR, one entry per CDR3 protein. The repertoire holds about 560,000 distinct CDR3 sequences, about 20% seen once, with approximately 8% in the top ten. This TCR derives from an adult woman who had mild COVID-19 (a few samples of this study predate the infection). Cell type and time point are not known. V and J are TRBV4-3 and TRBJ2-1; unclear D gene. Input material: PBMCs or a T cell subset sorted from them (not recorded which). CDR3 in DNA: TGCGCCAGCAGCCAAGATCAACTTGGAAGGGATGAGCAGTTCTTC. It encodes CASSQDQLGRDEQFF.